The 25 T cell receptor beta chains in this list originate from one sample, sequenced in a study of OX40 agonist ivuxolimab in advanced cancers. Assay: immunoSEQ multiplex PCR; the TCRdb copy retains only in-frame clones and omits some. Here the sample spans tens of thousands of clones, over 75% being singletons. The starting material was CD4+ or CD8+ T cells sorted from blood, obtained in a trial of the OX40 agonist ivuxolimab. The receptors originated from an adult with an advanced solid tumor such as melanoma, head and neck, liver or kidney cancer.

The chain has TRBV6-5 and TRBJ1-1; perhaps TRBD1 as D (6 bases). Trimming removed 7 bases from V and 4 bases from J, with 13 bases in between. Germline CDR1 is MNHEY and CDR2 is SVGAGI. The CDR3 runs 13 residues. The CDR3 region is CASTAQGSTEAFF. Here the CDR3 DNA reads TGTGCCAGCACCGCACAGGGCTCCACTGAAGCTTTCTTT.

The chain links TRBV7-6 to TRBJ2-7; 9 nucleotides line up with TRBD1. This CDR3 region has 17 residues. The J segment lost 1 base and the V segment lost 5 bases, leaving 12 bases of the junction unmatched. Germline loops: CDR1 SGHVS, CDR2 FNYEAQ. CDR3: CASSRTTQGATSYEQYF. DNA of the CDR3: TGTGCCAGCAGCCGAACAACACAGGGGGCCACGTCCTACGAGCAGTACTTC.

This clone was recorded once. The chain uses TRBV19 and TRBJ2-5, with D possibly being TRBD2 (6 bases). Germline V gene data show CDR1 as LNHDA and CDR2 as SQIVND (reference sequence). Trimming left V 3 bases short and J 5 bases short, with 22 bases between. The CDR3 covers 17 residues. The CDR3 DNA follows: TGTGCCAGTAGTATTTCAGGGCGAAGGGGAGGTGGGGAGACCCAGTACTTC. Amino acid sequence: CASSISGRRGGGETQYF. Full variable domain (missing parts from reference TRBV19 and TRBJ2-5): DGGITQSPKYLFRKEGQNVTLSCEQNLNHDAMYWYRQDPGQGLRLIYYSQIVNDFQKGDIAEGYSVSREKKESFPLTVTSAQKNPTAFYLCASSISGRRGGGETQYFGPGTRLLVL.

The chain couples TRBV5-1 to TRBJ1-4, with D unclear. Germline CDR1 is SGHRS and CDR2 is YFSETQ. V lost 6 bases and J 5 bases, leaving 11 bases between the germline ends. The CDR3 runs to 13 residues. CDR3 residues: CASTTENNEKLFF. The CDR3 nucleotides are TGCGCCAGCACCACAGAAAACAATGAAAAACTGTTTTTT.

The chain employs TRBV11-2 and TRBJ1-6; weak D call: TRBD1 (5 bases). Germline V gene data show CDR1 as SGHAT and CDR2 as FQNNGV. The CDR3 contains 17 residues. V gave up 3 bases and J gave up 0 bases, with 12 bases separating them. Here the CDR3 reads CASSFPSGSSYNSPLHF. The CDR3 DNA follows: TGTGCCAGCAGCTTTCCCTCAGGGAGCTCCTATAATTCACCCCTCCACTTT.

This chain uses TRBV19 with TRBJ2-6, with TRBD1 matching over 7 bases. Germline V CDR1 and CDR2: LNHDA, SQIVND (reference sequence). The CDR3 contains 17 residues. The V gene end was trimmed by 1 base and the J gene end by 0 bases; junction bases not matched to a gene: 3. The CDR3 DNA sequence: TGTGCCAGTAGTATAGGACAGGGTCGCTCTGGGGCCAACGTCCTGACTTTC. Protein: CASSIGQGRSGANVLTF.

V usage is TRBV9 and J usage is TRBJ1-1, with D possibly being TRBD1 (6 bases). Germline lookup yields CDR1 SGDLS and CDR2 YYNGEE. The CDR3 has 16 amino acids. V lost 2 bases to trimming and J lost 5 bases, with 19 bases between them. DNA for the CDR3: TGTGCCAGCAGCGTGACCTGGGGGGCGCTGGGAACTGAAGCTTTCTTT. It is translated as CASSVTWGALGTEAFF.

This clone is a singleton in its sample. J is TRBJ1-1 and V is TRBV4-3; no firm D call. This CDR3 contains 13 residues. Germline V CDR1 and CDR2: LGHNA, YSLEER. V lost 4 bases to trimming and J lost 0 bases, with 6 bases between them. CDR3 DNA sequence: TGCGCCAGCAGCCGCGCCCTGAACACTGAAGCTTTCTTT. Its translation: CASSRALNTEAFF.

This rearrangement joins TRBV7-2 to TRBJ1-3, with D uncertain. The germline V gene encodes CDR1 SGHTA and CDR2 FQGNSA. V lost 0 bases and J lost 3, with 6 bases in between. The CDR3 is 14 amino acids. CDR3 in DNA: TGTGCCAGCAGCTTAGCCTTAAATGGAAACACCATATATTTT. As protein: CASSLALNGNTIYF.

This rearrangement joins TRBV5-1 to TRBJ2-3; 10 nucleotides match TRBD2. CDR3 length equals 16 residues. The V and J ends lost 3 bases and 1 base, in that order; junction bases with no gene match: 5. From germline, CDR1 is SGHRS and CDR2 YFSETQ. DNA for the CDR3: TGCGCCAGCAGCTCTGGGACTAGCGACCGCACAGATACGCAGTATTTT. It yields the protein CASSSGTSDRTDTQYF.

The table lists this clone with a count of one. The chain links TRBV18 to TRBJ2-3; 10 positions match TRBD2. The CDR3 runs 22 residues. The junction had 24 bases not matched to a gene; V was cut back by 0 bases and J by 6 bases. Germline V gene sequence: CDR1 KGHSH, CDR2 LQKENI. The CDR3 coding sequence is TGTGCCAGCTCACCACCGATCAGTAGCGGGGGGCATAAGACATCAAAGCGGGATACGCAGTATTTT. It specifies CASSPPISSGGHKTSKRDTQYF.

The rearrangement uses TRBV7-9 and TRBJ2-3, with 7 bases identical to TRBD2. The V gene's germline CDR1 is SEHNR and CDR2 FQNEAQ (reference sequence). This CDR3 region has 14 residues. The junction had 5 bases not matched to a gene; V was cut back by 6 bases and J by 2 bases. The CDR3: CASRLGGVTDTQYF. In DNA form, the CDR3 reads TGTGCCAGCAGGTTGGGGGGGGTCACAGATACGCAGTATTTT.

This clone was seen just once. The CDR3 nucleotides are TGTGCCAGCAGTGAGGGGACAAGGTACGAGCAGTACTTC. Translating gives CASSEGTRYEQYF. The chain uses TRBV6-1 and TRBJ2-7; maybe TRBD1 (6 bases). V lost 3 bases and J 4 bases, leaving 10 bases between the germline ends. Germline CDR1 reads MNHNS; CDR2 reads SASEGT. This CDR3 comprises 13 residues.

The chain uses TRBV18 and TRBJ2-7; 7 positions match TRBD1. The CDR3 has 14 amino acids. The V gene end was trimmed by 1 base and the J gene end by 2 bases; junction bases not matched to a gene: 2. Germline CDR1 is KGHSH and CDR2 is LQKENI. In DNA, the CDR3 is TGTGCCAGCTCACCACGACAGGGACCCTACGAGCAGTACTTC. Translated: CASSPRQGPYEQYF.

In its sample, this clone was seen once. This chain uses TRBV27 with TRBJ1-4, with D unclear. Trimming left V 5 bases short and J 8 bases short, with 15 bases between. In germline, CDR1 is MNHEY, CDR2 SMNVEV (reference sequence). This CDR3 contains 14 residues. CDR3 amino acids: CASSRVLAGEKLFF. CDR3 DNA sequence: TGTGCCAGCAGTCGGGTTTTGGCGGGAGAAAAACTGTTTTTT.

In DNA, the CDR3 is TGTGCCAGCAGCCCCGAGCCCGGGCTCGAGCAGTACTTC. Encoded protein: CASSPEPGLEQYF. The chain employs TRBV7-9 and TRBJ2-7; D remains ambiguous. The V end was cut by 5 bases, the J end by 6 bases, with 14 bases between. CDR1 is SEHNR and CDR2 is FQNEAQ in the germline V gene (reference sequence). CDR3 size: 13 residues.

The chain links TRBV14 to TRBJ2-5, with D perhaps given as TRBD1 or TRBD2 (5 bases each). CDR1 and CDR2 from the germline V gene are SGHDN and FVKESK. The V gene lost 0 bases and the J gene lost 2 bases, with 19 bases spanning the gap. This CDR3 has 18 amino acids. This CDR3 reads CASSQDSGAFWGQETQYF. The CDR3 bases are TGTGCCAGCAGCCAAGATTCTGGGGCCTTCTGGGGGCAAGAGACCCAGTACTTC.

V gene TRBV18 combines with J gene TRBJ2-7, with 8 nucleotides matching TRBD2. With 3 bases clipped from V and 3 bases from J, the junction kept 7 bases outside the gene matches. This CDR3 is 15 amino acids long. Looked up from germline, CDR1 is KGHSH and CDR2 is LQKENI. The CDR3 loop is CASSPSPGRGYEQYF. The CDR3 nucleotides read TGTGCCAGCTCACCCTCCCCCGGGAGGGGCTACGAGCAGTACTTC.

The table lists this clone with a few counts. The CDR3 coding sequence is TGTGCCAGCAGCTTTCCATATTATCCCTACGAGCAGTACTTC. Translation: CASSFPYYPYEQYF. The V and J genes are TRBV7-9 and TRBJ2-7; D is undetermined. The ends were cut back, 3 bases at V and 2 bases at J, with 11 bases in the middle. The CDR3 sequence is 14 residues long. CDR1 SEHNR and CDR2 FQNEAQ come from the germline V gene (reference sequence). The complete variable domain, with remaining parts taken from reference TRBV7-9 and TRBJ2-7, reads DTGVSQNPRHKITKRGQNVTFRCDPISEHNRLYWYRQTLGQGPEFLTYFQNEAQLEKSRLLSDRFSAERPKGSFSTLEIQRTEQGDSAMYLCASSFPYYPYEQYFGPGTRLTVT.

The chain has TRBV6-5 and TRBJ2-7, with D tentatively TRBD2 (6 bases). V was trimmed by 2 bases and J by 5 bases, leaving 13 bases between them. CDR1 MNHEY and CDR2 SVGAGI come from the germline V gene. The CDR3 sequence is 14 residues long. The CDR3 sequence is CASSYLAGRNEQYF. As DNA, the CDR3 is TGTGCCAGCAGTTACCTCGCAGGGAGGAACGAGCAGTACTTC.

Worth noting for this clone: This specimen includes other DNA sequences encoding the same CDR3. CDR3 bases: TGTGCCAGCAGCTATCCGGGGGCAGATACGCAGTATTTT. It is translated as CASSYPGADTQYF. The chain combines TRBV11-2 with TRBJ2-3; D perhaps matches TRBD2 (6 bases). V lost 4 bases and J lost 4, with 9 bases in between. The CDR3 spans 13 residues. Germline CDR1 SGHAT, CDR2 FQNNGV.

The gene calls are TRBV7-8 and TRBJ1-6, with TRBD1 as a possible D gene (6 bases). The CDR3 consists of 15 residues. Germline CDR1 SGHVS, CDR2 FQNEAQ. The V and J ends lost 1 base and 6 bases respectively, with 10 bases between them. The CDR3 nucleotides are TGTGCCAGCAGCTTAGAGGGGGGGCCTAATTCACCCCTCCACTTT. This sequence encodes CASSLEGGPNSPLHF.

The chain employs TRBV13 and TRBJ2-3, with TRBD2 matching 8 bases. The CDR3 runs to 17 residues. Losses at the gene ends were 4 bases for V and 5 bases for J; bases not matched to a gene: 14. Germline loops: CDR1 PRHDT, CDR2 FYEKMQ (reference sequence). The CDR3 is CASSSRQGSGGGDTQYF. CDR3 DNA sequence: TGTGCCAGCAGCTCCCGCCAGGGGTCCGGGGGGGGAGATACGCAGTATTTT.

This sequence joins TRBV15 and TRBJ1-2; 7 nucleotides agree with TRBD1. After removal of 3 bases from V and 0 bases from J, the junction contained 4 bases not matched to a gene. CDR3 length: 15 residues. CDR1 and CDR2 from the germline V gene are LNHNV and YYDKDF (reference sequence). CDR3 protein: CATSSQGGANYGYTF. The CDR3 DNA sequence: TGTGCCACCAGCAGCCAGGGGGGAGCTAACTATGGCTACACCTTC.

The chain is built from TRBV7-9 and TRBJ1-2; D is perhaps TRBD1 (6 bases). Trimming stripped 0 bases from V and 6 bases from J, with 17 bases between. Germline V gene data show CDR1 as SEHNR and CDR2 as FQNEAQ (reference sequence). This CDR3 comprises 16 residues. As DNA, the CDR3 is TGTGCCAGCAGCTTAGCGGCAGGGGCCGGTTTCGATGGCTACACCTTC. Its translation is CASSLAAGAGFDGYTF. Full variable domain (missing parts from reference TRBV7-9 and TRBJ1-2): DTGVSQNPRHKITKRGQNVTFRCDPISEHNRLYWYRQTLGQGPEFLTYFQNEAQLEKSRLLSDRFSAERPKGSFSTLEIQRTEQGDSAMYLCASSLAAGAGFDGYTFGSGTRLTVV.